These T cell receptor beta chains were read from a single sample in a study of beta chain features in type 1 diabetes. TCRdb keeps only in-frame clones here, not all; method: immunoSEQ multiplex PCR. The sample has 310,000 or so clones, about 11% seen once; the top ten hold around 0.015%. The sequenced sample consisted of naive CD4+ T cells from blood. These receptors were obtained from a woman aged 25 to 39 in good health. The CDR3 runs from the conserved cysteine through the conserved F or W. The D gene is left open where the match is weak. Some rows have no size entry. The others give once, few or many, or a class for an expanded clone.

DNA	CDR3	size	D	V	J
TGTGCCAGCAGCTTATCCGGGGGGCTCTACGAGCAGTACTTC	CASSLSGGLYEQYF	few	NA	TRBV7-9	TRBJ2-7
TGTGCCAGTAGTATGAACAGGGGTGCCGGGGAGCTGTTTTTT	CASSMNRGAGELFF	NA	TRBD1	TRBV19	TRBJ2-2
TGTGCCAGCAGTCGACTAGCGGGAGATGAGCAGTTCTTC	CASSRLAGDEQFF	few	TRBD2	TRBV6-6	TRBJ2-1
TGTGCCAGCAGCTTGGGACTAGCGGGAAAAGATACGCAGTATTTT	CASSLGLAGKDTQYF	few	TRBD2	TRBV11-3	TRBJ2-3
TGTGCCAGCAGCTATGGAGAATTAACATACAATGAGCAGTTCTTC	CASSYGELTYNEQFF	NA	NA	TRBV7-8	TRBJ2-1
TGTGCCAGCAGCTTAACGGGGACACTCACCTACGAGCAGTACTTC	CASSLTGTLTYEQYF	NA	NA	TRBV7-9	TRBJ2-7
TGTGCCAGCAGCCCTGGGAGGGGTGAAAAACTGTTTTTT	CASSPGRGEKLFF	NA	NA	TRBV7-9	TRBJ1-4
TGTGCCAGCTCACCATCTGGACTAGCGGGAGCCAATGAGCAGTTCTTC	CASSPSGLAGANEQFF	NA	TRBD2	TRBV18	TRBJ2-1
TGTGCCTGGAGTGGGACAGGGCTTAACACCGGGGAGCTGTTTTTT	CAWSGTGLNTGELFF	NA	TRBD1	TRBV30	TRBJ2-2
TGTGCCAGCTCGGGAATCGGACAGGTCAAGCGGGGGAGCTCCTACAATGAGCAGTTCTTC	CASSGIGQVKRGSSYNEQFF	few	NA	TRBV18	TRBJ2-1
TGTGCCAGCTCACCACCGGGGGCGCGGTCTGGTTCCGAGCAGTACTTC	CASSPPGARSGSEQYF	NA	NA	TRBV18	TRBJ2-7
TGTGCCAGCAGCTTAGGGGGACTAGCGGCCACAGATACGCAGTATTTT	CASSLGGLAATDTQYF	NA	TRBD2	TRBV7-6	TRBJ2-3